This T cell receptor (beta chain) was recovered during a study of blood T cell repertoires in COVID-19. Overall study context: Sample material is recorded as cDNA or gDNA derived from T cells, B-cell-depleted T cells, or PBMCs.

The method was immunoSEQ multiplex PCR; TCRdb's version includes in-frame clones alone and lacks a portion of them. Of 150,000 to 200,000 clones listed, 84% are singletons. Trimming removed 10 bases at V and 3 bases at J, with 17 bases between. The CDR3 sequence is 14 residues long. Germline V gene sequence: CDR1 LNHDA, CDR2 SQIVND (reference sequence). Cohorts were determined from participant-reported clinical history. This sequence originates from a man aged 50 or older who had recovered from COVID-19. The chain is built from TRBV19 and TRBJ2-3; a possible D gene is TRBD1 (5 bases). The source material was PBMCs or T cells enriched from blood (not recorded which). CDR3 bases: TGTGCCACCTGGGGCAGGGCACCGACAGATACGCAGTATTTT. It is translated as CATWGRAPTDTQYF.